Listed here is a single T cell receptor (beta chain). Its antigen remains unidentified. Produced via immunoSEQ multiplex PCR; TCRdb's table is partial and in-frame only. The data contain fewer than 150,000 clones, just under 90% of them seen just once; the ten biggest clones take up 4.4%. The data were obtained in a study of T cell responses to AZD1222 COVID-19 vaccine. Across the study: Samples with a second dose at about 4 or about 12 weeks were pooled together. The study, taken as a whole, reports: At baseline, seropositivity was found in only a handful of AZD1222 recipients. Recipients of two AZD1222 doses showed rising Spike-specific TCR breadth and depth. A reported finding is that nearly half of spike-specific TCRs target unmutated variant regions.

This sequence was found in an adult in good health. The starting material was peripheral blood, obtained on day 0 of AZD1222 vaccination.

CDR3 nucleotide sequence: TGTGCCAGCAGTGAAGCCCCCCCTCGGGGGGGCTATTCACCCCTCCACTTT. Its translation is CASSEAPPRGGYSPLHF. This chain links TRBV6-1 with TRBJ1-6, with a possible D match to TRBD1 (6 bases). Trimming stripped 0 bases from V and 8 bases from J, with 17 bases between. This CDR3 region has 17 residues. Germline CDR1 and CDR2: MNHNS and SASEGT.